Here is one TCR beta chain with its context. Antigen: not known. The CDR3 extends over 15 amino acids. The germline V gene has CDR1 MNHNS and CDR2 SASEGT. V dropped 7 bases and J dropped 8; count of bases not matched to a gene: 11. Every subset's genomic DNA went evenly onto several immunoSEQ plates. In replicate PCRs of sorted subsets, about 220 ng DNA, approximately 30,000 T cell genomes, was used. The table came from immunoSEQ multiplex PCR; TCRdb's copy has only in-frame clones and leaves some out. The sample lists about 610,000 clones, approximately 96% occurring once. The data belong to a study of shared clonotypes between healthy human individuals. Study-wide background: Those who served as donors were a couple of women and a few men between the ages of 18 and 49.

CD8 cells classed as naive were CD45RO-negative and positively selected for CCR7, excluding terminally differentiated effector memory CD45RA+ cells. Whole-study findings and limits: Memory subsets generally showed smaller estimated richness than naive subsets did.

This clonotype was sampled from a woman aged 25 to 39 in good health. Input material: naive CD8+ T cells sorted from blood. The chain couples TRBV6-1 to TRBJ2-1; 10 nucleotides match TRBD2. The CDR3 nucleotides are TGTGCCAGCAACCTAGCGGGAGAAATAGCGGATGAGCAGTTCTTC. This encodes CASNLAGEIADEQFF.